The following is a TCR beta chain sequence with its context. The antigen this receptor binds is unknown. No per-base quality is available; no much larger clone lies one base away. The donors were healthy, HIV-negative adults with no recently reported acute infections or vaccinations. Every donor was a Caucasian adult residing in Nashville, Tennessee, USA. CD4+ T cells were enriched by magnetic negative selection, after which naive cells were positively selected on CD45RA and the negative fraction was taken as the memory subset. Blood was collected by leukapheresis, and PBMCs were isolated by Ficoll-Histopaque density gradient centrifugation and then cryopreserved in liquid nitrogen vapor phase. Purity and quantity of every magnetically sorted T cell population were checked by analytical flow cytometry. Each sorted fraction had its genomic DNA isolated and then quantified by UV absorbance on a Nanodrop 2000c.

This sample is part of a study of shared clonotypes between healthy human individuals (dated by TCRdb to 2018 to 2020). In terms of the full investigation: A couple of women and a few men aged 18 to 49 years were included in the cohort. For each donor, three plates each were used for CD4 naive and CD4 memory, two plates were used for CD8 naive, and one plate was used for CD8 memory. The study deeply sequenced blood TCR repertoires of about 5 healthy adults to estimate repertoire size and the extent of clonotype sharing between individuals. Different laboratories and diverse techniques were used to prepare libraries and sequence TCR repertoires, to increase sequencing depth and limit assay-specific biases. Leukapheresis yielded between about 0.94 and 9 billion PBMCs per donor.

There are 13 amino acids in the CDR3, from cysteine to phenylalanine inclusive. This entry keeps only the CDR3 DNA: 39 bases, framed from base 1. V loses 3 bases, J loses 4 bases, and the germline ends lie 7 bases apart. The germline V gene yields SGHTA for CDR1 and FQGNSA for CDR2. Study-level results and caveats: Because the study included only a small number of donors, the genetic and exposure-history diversity represented was limited. Based on pairwise subsampling, the degree of clonotype sharing among donors was expected to be affected by sequencing depth. Sampling was restricted to blood, and TCR repertoires in tissue are likely to differ from TCR repertoires in blood. When a handful of donors were compared, the shared fraction of clonotypes was about 5% for naive CD4, 3.5% to 4% for naive CD8, 2% to 2.5% for memory CD4, and under 0.5% for memory CD8. Even with the large sequencing depth, rarefaction of the sorted-subset datasets indicated that sequencing was incomplete. Higher generation probabilities were observed for clonotypes shared by all four sorted-subset donors than for non-shared clonotypes. Larger estimated clonotype richness was generally found for naive subsets than for memory subsets.

TCR CDR3 regions were amplified from genomic DNA by multiplex PCR using the deep immunoSEQ assay. Genomic DNA extracted from each cell subset was distributed evenly over all wells of several immunoSEQ 96-well plates, and each plate served as one replicate. For sorted subsets, each replicate PCR was loaded with approximately 0.2 ug genomic DNA, equivalent to 32,000 or so T cell genomes. Purified libraries were quantified with a Qubit 3.0 fluorometer, sized on a Bioanalyzer 2100, and re-quantified with the KAPA Library Quantification kit. Each immunoSEQ 96-well plate was sequenced on its own single-read 150-cycle Illumina NextSeq 550 flow cell. As for the authors' bioinformatics: Because only junctional sequences without quality scores were contained in the immunoSEQ output, filtering matching that applied to full-length reads could not be performed. Sequences were annotated with PyIR, a Python wrapper for IgBLAST v1.9, using IMGT germline references to assign V/J genes and CDR3. Reads were filtered out if the reads had weak V/J assignments (E-value above 1e-6), no CDR3, stop codons, out-of-frame junctions, or ambiguous translated residues. V3J clonotypes were defined by identical inferred V gene, J gene, and CDR3 amino acid sequence. The percentage overlap between two repertoires was calculated by dividing the number of shared unique clonotypes by the size of the smaller repertoire. Richness of each repertoire was evaluated using RTK rarefaction, the Chao1 estimator, and Recon v2.1 estimates of unobserved clonotypes. For all TCRbeta clonotypes obtained by the gDNA method from a few donors, generation probabilities were computed with OLGA. Imported from immuneACCESS, the table was reduced by TCRdb to in-frame sequences with V and J called. These copies leave out some clones; in studies compared against another copy, an unresolved V gene accounts for under half, and the cause of the remainder is not known. The V and J calls and clone size come from that table; D and trimming were worked out from the DNA. Counted in this sample were roughly 2 million clones; 95% of them appeared once. The ten biggest clones cover 0.13% of the sample.

Recombination connected TRBV7-2 to TRBJ1-5; no D segment can be confidently identified. The sequencing input was naive CD4+ T cells sorted from blood. The intended sense of this specimen's cell subset or site label: CD45RA+ positively selected. This clonotype was obtained from a man between 18 and 29 years old in good health. This receptor carries the CDR3 CASSLKQNQPQHF. The DNA sequence reads TGTGCCAGCAGCTTGAAACAGAATCAGCCCCAGCATTTT.